The entry below gives a single T cell receptor beta chain sequence along with its context. Its antigen is unidentified. The sort gate was single viable CD3+CD4+CD8-CD45RO+ cells for memory CD4+ T cells. CMV serostatus came from serum IgG against pp150, pp28, p38, p52. Total CD4+ T cells were enriched by CD4 positive selection. The repertoire was sequenced with immunoSEQ multiplex PCR; TCRdb's copy has only in-frame clones and lacks some. The sample lists 75,000 to 95,000 clones, roughly 80% occurring once. This entry belongs to a study of memory CD4+ T cells and cytomegalovirus serostatus. Study results and caveats: About 40% of the roughly 160 known CMV-associated TCRbeta sequences appeared in CD4+ memory. Suggested: most of the CMV-linked TCR signature lies in CD4+ memory cells.

The CDR3 has 15 amino acids. Germline V gene data show CDR1 as SGHKS and CDR2 as YYEKEE (reference sequence). Trimming removed 4 bases from V and 6 bases from J, with 17 bases in between. This clonotype originated in an adult in good health and CMV-seronegative. The gene calls are TRBV5-5 and TRBJ1-5; no reliable D call. Sequencing was performed on memory CD4+ T cells from blood. In DNA form, the CDR3 reads TGTGCCAGCAGCGCGAGTGTTTTTTCCAGTCAGCCCCAGCATTTT. This codes for CASSASVFSSQPQHF.